This TCR beta chain was sequenced during a study of beta chain features in type 1 diabetes. Whole-study results and caveats: All four CD4+ subsets from Type 1 diabetes patients carried moderately but significantly shorter TCRB CDR3s. Sequencing the cDNA could make cells with high TCR expression show up more than they should.

Researchers reported sorting CD4+ naive, central memory, regulatory and stem cell-like memory cells via CD45RO/CCR7/CD25/CD127/CD95/CD27. This clone was seen a few times. Its antigen is as yet unknown. This CDR3 is built from 14 residues. With V trimmed by 4 bases and J by 7 bases, 8 bases remained unmatched. From germline, CDR1 is SQVTM and CDR2 ANQGSEA. cDNA synthesis used the whole RNA isolate, giving expressed TCRB sequences. Generated by immunoSEQ multiplex PCR, the TCRdb table keeps only in-frame clones and is missing some. This table has 200,000 to 300,000 clones, 9.5% to 13% appearing once. The chain employs TRBV29-1 and TRBJ2-1; 9 bases are shared with TRBD1. What was sequenced was naive CD4+ T cells from blood. The sequence derives from a man younger than 40 with type 1 diabetes. The CDR3 spells CSVARTGEGNEQFF. CDR3 nucleotide sequence: TGCAGCGTTGCTAGGACAGGGGAAGGGAATGAGCAGTTCTTC.